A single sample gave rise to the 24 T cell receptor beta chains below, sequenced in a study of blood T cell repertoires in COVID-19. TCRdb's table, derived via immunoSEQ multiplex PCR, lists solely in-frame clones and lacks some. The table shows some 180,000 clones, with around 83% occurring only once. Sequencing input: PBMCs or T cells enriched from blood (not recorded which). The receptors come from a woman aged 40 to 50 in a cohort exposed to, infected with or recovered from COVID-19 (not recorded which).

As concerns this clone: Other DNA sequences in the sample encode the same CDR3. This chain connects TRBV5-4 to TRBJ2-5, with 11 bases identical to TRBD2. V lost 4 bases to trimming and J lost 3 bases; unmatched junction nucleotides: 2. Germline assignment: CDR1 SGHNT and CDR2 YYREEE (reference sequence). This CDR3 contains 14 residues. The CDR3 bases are TGTGCCAGCAGCCTTAGCGGGGGGGAAGAGACCCAGTACTTC. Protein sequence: CASSLSGGEETQYF.

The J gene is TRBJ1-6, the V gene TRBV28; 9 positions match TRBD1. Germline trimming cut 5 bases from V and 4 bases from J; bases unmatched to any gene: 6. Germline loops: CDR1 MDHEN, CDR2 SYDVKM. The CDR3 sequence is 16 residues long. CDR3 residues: CASSRTGVRYNSPLHF. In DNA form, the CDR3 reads TGTGCCAGCAGTAGGACAGGGGTTCGGTATAATTCACCCCTCCACTTT.

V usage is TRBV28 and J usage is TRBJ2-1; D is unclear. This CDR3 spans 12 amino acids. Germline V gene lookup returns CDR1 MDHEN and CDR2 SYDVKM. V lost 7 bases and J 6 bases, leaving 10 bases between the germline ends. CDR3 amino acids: CASNFLGNEQFF. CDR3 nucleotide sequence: TGTGCCAGCAACTTTCTAGGCAATGAGCAGTTCTTC.

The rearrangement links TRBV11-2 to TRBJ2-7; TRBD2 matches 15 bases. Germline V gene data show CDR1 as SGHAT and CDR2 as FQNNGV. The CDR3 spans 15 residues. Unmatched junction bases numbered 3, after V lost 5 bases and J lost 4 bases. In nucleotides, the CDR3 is TGTGCCAGCAGCACCGGACTAGCGGGGGGGTACGAGCAGTACTTC. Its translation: CASSTGLAGGYEQYF.

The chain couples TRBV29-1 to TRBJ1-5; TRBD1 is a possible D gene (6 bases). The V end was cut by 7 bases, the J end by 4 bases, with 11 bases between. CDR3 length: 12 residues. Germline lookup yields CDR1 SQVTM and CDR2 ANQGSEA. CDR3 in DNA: TGCAGCGCCTCGACAGGTAATCAGCCCCAGCATTTT. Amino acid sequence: CSASTGNQPQHF.

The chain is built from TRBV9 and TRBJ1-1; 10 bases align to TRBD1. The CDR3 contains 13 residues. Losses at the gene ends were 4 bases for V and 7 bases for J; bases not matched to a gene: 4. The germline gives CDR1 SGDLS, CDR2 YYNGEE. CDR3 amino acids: CASSSGTGDEAFF. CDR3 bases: TGTGCCAGCAGCTCAGGGACAGGGGATGAAGCTTTCTTT.

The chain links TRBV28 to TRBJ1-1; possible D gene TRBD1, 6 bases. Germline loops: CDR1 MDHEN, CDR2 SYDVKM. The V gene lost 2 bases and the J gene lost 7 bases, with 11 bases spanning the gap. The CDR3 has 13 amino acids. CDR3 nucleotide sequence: TGTGCCAGCAGTTTAACAGGGTGGGATGAAGCTTTCTTT. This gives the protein CASSLTGWDEAFF. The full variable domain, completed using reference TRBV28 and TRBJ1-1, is DVKVTQSSRYLVKRTGEKVFLECVQDMDHENMFWYRQDPGLGLRLIYFSYDVKMKEKGDIPEGYSVSREKKERFSLILESASTNQTSMYLCASSLTGWDEAFFGQGTRLTVV.

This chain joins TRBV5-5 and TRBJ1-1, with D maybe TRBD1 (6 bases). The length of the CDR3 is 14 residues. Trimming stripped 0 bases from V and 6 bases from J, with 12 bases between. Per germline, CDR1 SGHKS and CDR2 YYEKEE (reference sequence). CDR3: CASSLDPGVAEAFF. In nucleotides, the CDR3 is TGTGCCAGCAGCTTGGATCCAGGGGTGGCTGAAGCTTTCTTT.

The CDR3 here is CAWTKGVYGYTF. The CDR3 nucleotides are TGTGCCTGGACGAAAGGGGTGTATGGCTACACCTTC. The chain uses TRBV30 and TRBJ1-2; D is possibly TRBD1 (5 bases). This CDR3 contains 12 residues. The germline V gene has CDR1 GTSNPN and CDR2 SVGIG (reference sequence). V lost 4 bases to trimming and J lost 5 bases, with 11 bases between them.

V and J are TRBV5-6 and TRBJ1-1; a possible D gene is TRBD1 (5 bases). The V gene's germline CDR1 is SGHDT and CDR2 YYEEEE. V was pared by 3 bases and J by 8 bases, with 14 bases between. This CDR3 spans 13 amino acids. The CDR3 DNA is TGTGCCAGCAGCTCCGGGGGGACTTACGAAGCTTTCTTT. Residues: CASSSGGTYEAFF.

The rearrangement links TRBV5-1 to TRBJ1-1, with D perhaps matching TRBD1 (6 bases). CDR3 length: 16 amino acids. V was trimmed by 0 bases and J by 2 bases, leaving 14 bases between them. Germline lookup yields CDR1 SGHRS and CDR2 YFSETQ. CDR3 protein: CASSLDRVIRNTEAFF. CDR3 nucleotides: TGCGCCAGCAGCTTGGACAGGGTGATTCGAAACACTGAAGCTTTCTTT.

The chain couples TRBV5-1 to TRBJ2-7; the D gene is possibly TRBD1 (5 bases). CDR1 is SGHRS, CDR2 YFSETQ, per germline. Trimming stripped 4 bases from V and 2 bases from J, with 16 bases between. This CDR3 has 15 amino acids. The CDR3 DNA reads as TGCGCCAGCAGCGAGACAGTAGGGTTAACCTACGAGCAGTACTTC. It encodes CASSETVGLTYEQYF.

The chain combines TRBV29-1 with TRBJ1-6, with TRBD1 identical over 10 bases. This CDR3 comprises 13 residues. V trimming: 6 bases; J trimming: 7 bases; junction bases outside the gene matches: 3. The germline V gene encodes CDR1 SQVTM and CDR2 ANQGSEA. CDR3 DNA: TGCAGCGTAAGGACAGGGGGGAATTCACCCCTCCACTTT. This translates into CSVRTGGNSPLHF. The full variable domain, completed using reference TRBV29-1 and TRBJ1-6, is SAVISQKPSRDICQRGTSLTIQCQVDSQVTMMFWYRQQPGQSLTLIATANQGSEATYESGFVIDKFPISRPNLTFSTLTVSNMSPEDSSIYLCSVRTGGNSPLHFGNGTRLTVT.

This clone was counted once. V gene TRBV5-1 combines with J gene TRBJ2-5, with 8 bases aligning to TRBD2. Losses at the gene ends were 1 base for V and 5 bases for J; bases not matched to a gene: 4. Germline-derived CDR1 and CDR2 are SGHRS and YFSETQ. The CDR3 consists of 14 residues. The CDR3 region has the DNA TGCGCCAGCAGCTTGATGGCGGGGGGTGAGACCCAGTACTTC. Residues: CASSLMAGGETQYF.

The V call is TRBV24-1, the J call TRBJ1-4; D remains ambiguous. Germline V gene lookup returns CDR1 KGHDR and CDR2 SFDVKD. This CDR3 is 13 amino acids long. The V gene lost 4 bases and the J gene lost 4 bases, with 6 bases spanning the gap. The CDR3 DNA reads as TGTGCCACCAGTGACGAGCGTAATGAAAAACTGTTTTTT. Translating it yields CATSDERNEKLFF.

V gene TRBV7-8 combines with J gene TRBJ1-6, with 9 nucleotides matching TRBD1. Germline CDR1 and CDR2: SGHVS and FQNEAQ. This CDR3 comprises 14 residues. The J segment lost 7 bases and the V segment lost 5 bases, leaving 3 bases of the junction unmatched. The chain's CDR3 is CASSKQGANSPLHF. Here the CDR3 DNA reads TGTGCCAGCAGCAAACAGGGGGCGAATTCACCCCTCCACTTT.

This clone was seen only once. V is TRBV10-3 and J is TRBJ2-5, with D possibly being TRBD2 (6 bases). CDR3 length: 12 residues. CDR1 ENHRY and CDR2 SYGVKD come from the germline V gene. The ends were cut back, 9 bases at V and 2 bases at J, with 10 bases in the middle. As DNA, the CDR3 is TGTGCCATAGGAGGGGTTCAAGAGACCCAGTACTTC. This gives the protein CAIGGVQETQYF.

The CDR3 DNA reads TGTGCCAGCAGCCCCGGGGGGGGGCAGAGAAACACCATATATTTT. Translating gives CASSPGGGQRNTIYF. V and J are TRBV7-9 and TRBJ1-3; the D gene is possibly TRBD1 (6 bases). Trimming took 5 bases from V and 5 from J, leaving 16 bases between them. The CDR3 covers 15 residues. Per the germline V gene, CDR1 is SEHNR and CDR2 is FQNEAQ (reference sequence). Based on the CDR3 plus reference TRBV7-9 and TRBJ1-3, the full variable domain is DTGVSQNPRHKITKRGQNVTFRCDPISEHNRLYWYRQTLGQGPEFLTYFQNEAQLEKSRLLSDRFSAERPKGSFSTLEIQRTEQGDSAMYLCASSPGGGQRNTIYFGEGSWLTVV.

The CDR3 region has the DNA TGTGCCAGCAGCTTGGGTACAGGCATTAATTCACCCCTCCACTTT. Protein product: CASSLGTGINSPLHF. The V and J genes are TRBV5-6 and TRBJ1-6; a weak D match, TRBD1 (5 bases). In germline, CDR1 is SGHDT, CDR2 YYEEEE. This CDR3 spans 15 amino acids. V shed 0 bases and J shed 6 bases, with 10 bases lying between them.

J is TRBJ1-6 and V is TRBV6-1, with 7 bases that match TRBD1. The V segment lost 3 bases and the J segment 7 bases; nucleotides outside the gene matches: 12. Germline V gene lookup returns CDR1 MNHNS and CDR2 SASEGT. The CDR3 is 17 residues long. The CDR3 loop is CASSEDETGKRNSPLHF. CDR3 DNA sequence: TGTGCCAGCAGTGAGGACGAGACAGGGAAAAGAAATTCACCCCTCCACTTT.

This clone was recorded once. CDR3 sequence (DNA): TGTGCCAGCAGCAACGGGACAGGGGGAGGGGATGAGCAGTTCTTC. This encodes CASSNGTGGGDEQFF. The chain has TRBV7-6 and TRBJ2-1; 11 nucleotides agree with TRBD1. The CDR3 has 15 residues. Germline values: CDR1 SGHVS, CDR2 FNYEAQ. V lost 5 bases to trimming and J lost 8 bases; unmatched junction nucleotides: 8.

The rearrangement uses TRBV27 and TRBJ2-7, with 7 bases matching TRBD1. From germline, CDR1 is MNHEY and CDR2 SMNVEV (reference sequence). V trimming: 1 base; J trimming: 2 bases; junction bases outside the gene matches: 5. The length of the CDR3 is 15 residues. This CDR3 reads CASSLLGTAAYEQYF. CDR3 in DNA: TGTGCCAGCAGTTTATTAGGGACAGCCGCCTACGAGCAGTACTTC.

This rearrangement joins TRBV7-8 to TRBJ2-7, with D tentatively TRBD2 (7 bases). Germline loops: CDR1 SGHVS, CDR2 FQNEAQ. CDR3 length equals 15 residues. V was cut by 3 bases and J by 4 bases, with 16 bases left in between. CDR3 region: CASSLGGGDTYEQYF. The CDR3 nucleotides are TGTGCCAGCAGCTTGGGTGGGGGGGACACTTACGAGCAGTACTTC.

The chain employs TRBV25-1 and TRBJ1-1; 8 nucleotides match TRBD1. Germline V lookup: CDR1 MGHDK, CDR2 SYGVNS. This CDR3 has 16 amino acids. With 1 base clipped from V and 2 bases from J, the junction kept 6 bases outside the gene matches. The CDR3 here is CASSESADRGNTEAFF. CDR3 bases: TGTGCCAGCAGTGAATCCGCCGACAGGGGAAACACTGAAGCTTTCTTT.